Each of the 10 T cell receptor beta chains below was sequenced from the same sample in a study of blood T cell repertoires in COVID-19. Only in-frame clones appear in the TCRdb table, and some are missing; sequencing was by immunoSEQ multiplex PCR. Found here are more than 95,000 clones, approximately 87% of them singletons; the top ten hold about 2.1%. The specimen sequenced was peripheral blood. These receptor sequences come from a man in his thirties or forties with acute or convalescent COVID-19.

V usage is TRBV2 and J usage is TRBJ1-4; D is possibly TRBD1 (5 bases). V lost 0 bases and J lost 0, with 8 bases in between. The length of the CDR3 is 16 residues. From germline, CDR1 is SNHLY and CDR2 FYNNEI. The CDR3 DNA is TGTGCCAGCAGTGAAGCTACGACAGCAACTAATGAAAAACTGTTTTTT. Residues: CASSEATTATNEKLFF.

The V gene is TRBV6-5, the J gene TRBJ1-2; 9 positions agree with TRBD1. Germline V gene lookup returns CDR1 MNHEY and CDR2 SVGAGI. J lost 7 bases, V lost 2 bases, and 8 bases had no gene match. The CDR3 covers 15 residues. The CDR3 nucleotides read TGTGCCAGCAGTTACGCCACTACAGGGGGCTGTGGCTACACCTTC. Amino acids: CASSYATTGGCGYTF.

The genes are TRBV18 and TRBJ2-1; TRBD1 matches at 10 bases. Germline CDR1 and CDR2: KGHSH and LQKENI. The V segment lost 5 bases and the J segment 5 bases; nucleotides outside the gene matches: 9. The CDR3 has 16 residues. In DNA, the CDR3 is TGTGCCAGCTCAACTATGGGACAGGGGACCCACAATGAGCAGTTCTTC. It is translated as CASSTMGQGTHNEQFF.

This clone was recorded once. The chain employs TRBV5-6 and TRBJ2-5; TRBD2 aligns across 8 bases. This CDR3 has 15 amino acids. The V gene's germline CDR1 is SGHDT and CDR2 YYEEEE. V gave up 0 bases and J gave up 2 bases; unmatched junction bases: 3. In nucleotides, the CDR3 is TGTGCCAGCAGCTTGGTTAGCGGGGCTCAAGAGACCCAGTACTTC. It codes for CASSLVSGAQETQYF.

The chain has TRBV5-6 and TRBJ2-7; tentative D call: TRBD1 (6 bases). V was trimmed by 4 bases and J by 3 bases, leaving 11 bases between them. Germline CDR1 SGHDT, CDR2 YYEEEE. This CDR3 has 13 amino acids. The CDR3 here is CASSPGAGYEQYV. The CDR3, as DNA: TGTGCCAGCAGCCCAGGGGCTGGCTACGAGCAGTACGTC.

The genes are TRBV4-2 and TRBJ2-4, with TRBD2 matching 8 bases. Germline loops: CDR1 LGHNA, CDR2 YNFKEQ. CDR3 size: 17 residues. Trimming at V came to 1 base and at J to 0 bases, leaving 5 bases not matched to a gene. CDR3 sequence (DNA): TGTGCCAGCAGCCAAGTCCCGGGAGGGATAGCCAAAAACATTCAGTACTTC. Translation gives CASSQVPGGIAKNIQYF.

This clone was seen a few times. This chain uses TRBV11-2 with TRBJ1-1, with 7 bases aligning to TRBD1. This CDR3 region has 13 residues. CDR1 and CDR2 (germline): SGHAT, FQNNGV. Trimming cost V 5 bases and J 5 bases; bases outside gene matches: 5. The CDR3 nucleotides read TGTGCCAGCAGCGAAGACAGGGAGACTGAAGCTTTCTTT. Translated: CASSEDRETEAFF.

CDR3 DNA: TGTGCCAGCAGCGTAGGGCAGACTAGCACAGATACGCAGTATTTT. This encodes CASSVGQTSTDTQYF. The V call is TRBV9, the J call TRBJ2-3; D remains ambiguous. Trimming shortened V by 0 bases and J by 0 bases, and 8 bases separated the two germline ends. The CDR3 covers 15 residues. Germline lookup yields CDR1 SGDLS and CDR2 YYNGEE.

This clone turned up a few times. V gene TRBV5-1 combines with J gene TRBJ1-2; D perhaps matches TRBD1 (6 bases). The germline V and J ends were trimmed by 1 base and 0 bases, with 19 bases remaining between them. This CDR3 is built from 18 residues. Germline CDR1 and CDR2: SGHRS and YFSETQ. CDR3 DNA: TGCGCCAGCAGCTTGAGTACCCTAATGACAGGAGCTAACTATGGCTACACCTTC. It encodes CASSLSTLMTGANYGYTF.

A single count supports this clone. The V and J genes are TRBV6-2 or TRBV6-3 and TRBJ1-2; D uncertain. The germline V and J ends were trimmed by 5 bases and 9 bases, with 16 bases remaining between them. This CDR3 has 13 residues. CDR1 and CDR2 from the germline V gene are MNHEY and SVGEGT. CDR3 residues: CASSQGGEFSYTF. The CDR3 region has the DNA TGTGCCAGCAGTCAAGGTGGGGAGTTTAGCTACACCTTC.